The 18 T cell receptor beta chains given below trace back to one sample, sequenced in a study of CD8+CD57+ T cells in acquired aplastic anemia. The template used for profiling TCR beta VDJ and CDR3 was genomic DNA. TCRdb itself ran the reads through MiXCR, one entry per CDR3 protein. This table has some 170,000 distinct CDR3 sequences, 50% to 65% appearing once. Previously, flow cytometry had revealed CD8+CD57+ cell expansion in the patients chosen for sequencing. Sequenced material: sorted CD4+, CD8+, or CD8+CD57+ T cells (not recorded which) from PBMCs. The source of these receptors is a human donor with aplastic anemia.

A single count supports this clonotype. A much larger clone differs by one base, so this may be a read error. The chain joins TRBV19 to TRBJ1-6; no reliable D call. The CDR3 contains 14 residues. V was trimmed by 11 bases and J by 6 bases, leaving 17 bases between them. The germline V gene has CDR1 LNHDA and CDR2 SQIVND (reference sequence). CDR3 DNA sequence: TGTGCCTGGAGTATGGGGATGGGTAATTCACCCCTCCACTTT. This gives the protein CAWSMGMGNSPLHF.

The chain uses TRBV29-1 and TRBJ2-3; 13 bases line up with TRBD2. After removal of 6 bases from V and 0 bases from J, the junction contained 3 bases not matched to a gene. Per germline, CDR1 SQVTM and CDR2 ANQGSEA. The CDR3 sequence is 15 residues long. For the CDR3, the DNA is TGCAGCGTCGGACTAGCGGGGGCCAGCACAGATACGCAGTATTTT. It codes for CSVGLAGASTDTQYF.

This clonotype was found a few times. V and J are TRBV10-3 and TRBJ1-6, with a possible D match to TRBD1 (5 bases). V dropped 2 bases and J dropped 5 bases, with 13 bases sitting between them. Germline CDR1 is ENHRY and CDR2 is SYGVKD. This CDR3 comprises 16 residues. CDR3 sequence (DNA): TGTGCCATCAGTGAGCCAGGGCTGAGGGATAATTCACCCCTCCACTTT. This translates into CAISEPGLRDNSPLHF.

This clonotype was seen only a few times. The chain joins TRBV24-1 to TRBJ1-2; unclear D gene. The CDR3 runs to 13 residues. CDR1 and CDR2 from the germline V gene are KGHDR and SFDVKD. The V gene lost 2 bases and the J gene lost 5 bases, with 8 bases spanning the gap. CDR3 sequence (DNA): TGTGCCACCAGTGATTCGGCGGTTTATGGCTACACCTTC. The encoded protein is CATSDSAVYGYTF.

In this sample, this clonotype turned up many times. Here the CDR3 reads CSVEALHPGTTVNEQFF. DNA of the CDR3: TGCAGCGTTGAAGCGTTACATCCCGGGACTACAGTAAACGAGCAGTTCTTC. The gene calls are TRBV29-1 and TRBJ2-1; 7 bases align to TRBD2. After removal of 1 base from V and 10 bases from J, the junction contained 19 bases not matched to a gene. Germline CDR1 reads SQVTM; CDR2 reads ANQGSEA. The CDR3 sequence is 17 residues long.

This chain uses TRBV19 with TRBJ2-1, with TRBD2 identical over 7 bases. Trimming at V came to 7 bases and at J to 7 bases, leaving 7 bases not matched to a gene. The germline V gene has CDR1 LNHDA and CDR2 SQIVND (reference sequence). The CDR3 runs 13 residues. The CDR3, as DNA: TGTGCCAGTAATAAAGCGGGAATAAATGAGCAGTTCTTC. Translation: CASNKAGINEQFF.

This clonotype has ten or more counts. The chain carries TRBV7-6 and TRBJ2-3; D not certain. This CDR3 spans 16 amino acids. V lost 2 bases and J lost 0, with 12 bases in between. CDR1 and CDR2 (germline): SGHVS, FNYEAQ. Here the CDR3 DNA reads TGTGCCAGCAGCTTAAAGGGTGCGGAGAGCACAGATACGCAGTATTTT. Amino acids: CASSLKGAESTDTQYF.

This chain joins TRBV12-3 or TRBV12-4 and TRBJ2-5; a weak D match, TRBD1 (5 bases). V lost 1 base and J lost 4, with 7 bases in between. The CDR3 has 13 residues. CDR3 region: CASSLGQRETQYF. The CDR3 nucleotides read TGTGCCAGCAGTTTAGGACAGAGAGAGACCCAGTACTTC.

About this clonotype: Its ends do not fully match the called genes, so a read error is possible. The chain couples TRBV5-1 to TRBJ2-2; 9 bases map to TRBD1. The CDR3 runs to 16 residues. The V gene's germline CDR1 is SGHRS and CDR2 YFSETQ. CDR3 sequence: CASSLGGTGSAREPFF. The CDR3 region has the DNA TGCGCCAGCAGCTTGGGAGGGACAGGGTCCGCCCGGGAGCCGTTTTTT.

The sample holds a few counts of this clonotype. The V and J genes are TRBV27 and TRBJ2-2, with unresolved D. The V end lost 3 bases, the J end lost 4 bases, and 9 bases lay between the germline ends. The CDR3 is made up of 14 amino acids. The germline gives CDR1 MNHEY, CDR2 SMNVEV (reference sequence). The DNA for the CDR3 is TGTGCCAGCAGTTTCAGTCAGAGCACCGGGGAGCTGTTTTTT. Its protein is CASSFSQSTGELFF.

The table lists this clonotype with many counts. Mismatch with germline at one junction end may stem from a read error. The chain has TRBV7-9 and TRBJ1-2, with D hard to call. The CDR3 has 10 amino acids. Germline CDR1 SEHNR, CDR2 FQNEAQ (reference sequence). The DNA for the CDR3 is TGTGCCAGCAGATTAGGTGGCTACACCTTC. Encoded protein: CASRLGGYTF.

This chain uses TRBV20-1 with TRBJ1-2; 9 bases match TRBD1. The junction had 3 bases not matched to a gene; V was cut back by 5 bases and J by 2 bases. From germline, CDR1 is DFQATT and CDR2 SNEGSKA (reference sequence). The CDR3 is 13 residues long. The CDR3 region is CSARGQGNYGYTF. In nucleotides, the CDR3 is TGCAGTGCTCGGGGACAGGGAAACTATGGCTACACCTTC.

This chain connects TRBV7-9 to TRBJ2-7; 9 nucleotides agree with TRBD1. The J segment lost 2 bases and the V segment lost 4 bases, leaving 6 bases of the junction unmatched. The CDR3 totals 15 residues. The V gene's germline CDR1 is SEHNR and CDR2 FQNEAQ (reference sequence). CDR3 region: CASSSRDRATYEQYF. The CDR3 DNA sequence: TGTGCCAGCAGCTCCCGGGACAGGGCGACCTACGAGCAGTACTTC.

Here the CDR3 DNA reads TGTGCCAGCACCTTAGGAGGCGGGGGGTACACAGATACGCAGTATTTT. The encoded protein is CASTLGGGGYTDTQYF. The V and J genes are TRBV12-3 or TRBV12-4 and TRBJ2-3; TRBD2 matches at 8 bases. This CDR3 is built from 16 residues. V gave up 7 bases and J gave up 2 bases; unmatched junction bases: 11.

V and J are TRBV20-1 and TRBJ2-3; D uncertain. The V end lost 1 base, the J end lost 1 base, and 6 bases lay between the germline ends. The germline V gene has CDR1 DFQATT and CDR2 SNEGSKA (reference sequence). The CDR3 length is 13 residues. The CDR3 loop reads CSARGSGTDTQYF. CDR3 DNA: TGCAGTGCTAGAGGTTCGGGCACAGATACGCAGTATTTT.

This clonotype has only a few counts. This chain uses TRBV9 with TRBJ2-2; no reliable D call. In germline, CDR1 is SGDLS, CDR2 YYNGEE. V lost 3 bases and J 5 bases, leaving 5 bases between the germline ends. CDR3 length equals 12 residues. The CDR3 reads CASSDRTGELFF. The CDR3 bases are TGTGCCAGCAGCGACAGAACCGGGGAGCTGTTTTTT.

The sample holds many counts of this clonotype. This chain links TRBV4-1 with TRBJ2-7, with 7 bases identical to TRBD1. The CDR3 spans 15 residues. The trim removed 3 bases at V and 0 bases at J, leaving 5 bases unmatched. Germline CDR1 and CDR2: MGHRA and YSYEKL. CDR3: CASSHRTGSSYEQYF. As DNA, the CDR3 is TGCGCCAGCAGCCACCGGACAGGATCCTCCTACGAGCAGTACTTC.

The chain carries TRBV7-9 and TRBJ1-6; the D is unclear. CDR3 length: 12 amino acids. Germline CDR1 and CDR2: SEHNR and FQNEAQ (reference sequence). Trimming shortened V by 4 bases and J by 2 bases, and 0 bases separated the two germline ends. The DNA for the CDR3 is TGTGCCAGCAGCTCCTATAATTCACCCCTCCACTTT. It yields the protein CASSSYNSPLHF.